The 15 T cell receptor beta chains given below trace back to one sample, sequenced in a study of cytomegalovirus exposure and HLA in healthy donors. Primers for the PCR totalled 60 Vbeta and 13 Jbeta. The assay was immunoSEQ multiplex PCR, and TCRdb's table has in-frame clones only and misses some. The table lists 150,000 or so clones, approximately 80% of them singletons. Sequenced: PBMCs. Every receptor here comes from a woman aged 40-49 years in good health and CMV-seropositive.

This chain uses TRBV27 with TRBJ1-6, with D maybe TRBD1 (5 bases). The CDR3 sequence is 14 residues long. V lost 5 bases and J 8 bases, leaving 13 bases between the germline ends. CDR1 is MNHEY and CDR2 is SMNVEV in the germline V gene (reference sequence). CDR3 residues: CASSLAGRDSPLHF. DNA of the CDR3: TGTGCCAGCAGTCTGGCGGGGCGGGATTCACCCCTCCACTTT.

This clone was picked up one time. The V and J genes are TRBV2 and TRBJ2-3, with D unclear. The V end was cut by 6 bases, the J end by 3 bases, with 7 bases between. The CDR3 has 12 residues. Germline assignment: CDR1 SNHLY and CDR2 FYNNEI. The CDR3 spells CASSVATDTQYF. CDR3 sequence (DNA): TGTGCCAGCAGCGTAGCAACAGATACGCAGTATTTT.

This chain links TRBV27 with TRBJ2-3, with a tentative D call TRBD2 (5 bases). CDR1 and CDR2 (germline): MNHEY, SMNVEV (reference sequence). V dropped 6 bases and J dropped 5 bases, with 6 bases sitting between them. The CDR3 covers 11 residues. The CDR3 spells CASRRGDTQYF. In DNA form, the CDR3 reads TGTGCCAGCAGACGGGGAGATACGCAGTATTTT.

This clone was detected only once. One end of the junction varies from germline; a read error may be responsible. Other nucleotide sequences in the sample specify the same CDR3. This chain links TRBV7-6 with TRBJ2-7, with 12 bases that match TRBD2. The V gene's germline CDR1 is SGHVS and CDR2 FNYEAQ. This CDR3 spans 16 amino acids. The CDR3, as DNA: TGTGCTAGCAGCTTAGAGGGACTAGCGGGTAACTACGAGCAGTACTTC. Amino acid sequence: CASSLEGLAGNYEQYF.

V usage is TRBV10-3 and J usage is TRBJ1-4; 10 bases fit TRBD1. Germline V gene lookup returns CDR1 ENHRY and CDR2 SYGVKD. This CDR3 comprises 14 residues. The V gene end was trimmed by 2 bases and the J gene end by 8 bases; junction bases not matched to a gene: 2. CDR3 sequence reads: CAISERTGGEKLFF. Written as DNA, the CDR3 is TGTGCCATCAGTGAGCGGACAGGGGGAGAAAAACTGTTTTTT.

The V gene is TRBV7-2, the J gene TRBJ2-5, with 16 bases aligning to TRBD2. This CDR3 is built from 16 residues. The germline gives CDR1 SGHTA, CDR2 FQGNSA. The V and J ends lost 1 base and 11 bases, in that order; junction bases with no gene match: 7. CDR3 region: CASSLEPGLAGGSQYF. CDR3 in DNA: TGTGCCAGCAGCTTAGAGCCGGGACTAGCGGGAGGGTCGCAGTACTTC.

This clone was counted a few times. V and J are TRBV5-6 and TRBJ2-6; D possibly corresponds to TRBD2 (5 bases). Germline values: CDR1 SGHDT, CDR2 YYEEEE. With 4 bases removed from V and 0 bases from J, the gap between germline ends came to 14 bases. The CDR3 is 17 residues long. The CDR3 reads CASSALAGHSGANVLTF. Here the CDR3 DNA reads TGTGCCAGCAGCGCCCTGGCGGGCCACTCTGGGGCCAACGTCCTGACTTTC.

The rearrangement links TRBV18 to TRBJ1-4; weak D call: TRBD1 (5 bases). The CDR3 is made up of 14 amino acids. Trimming took 3 bases from V and 8 from J, leaving 13 bases between them. The germline gives CDR1 KGHSH, CDR2 LQKENI. The CDR3 region has the DNA TGTGCCAGCTCACCCTTCGGGACTTCGGAAAAACTGTTTTTT. Translating gives CASSPFGTSEKLFF. Together with reference TRBV18 and TRBJ1-4, the CDR3 gives the full variable domain: NAGVMQNPRHLVRRRGQEARLRCSPMKGHSHVYWYRQLPEEGLKFMVYLQKENIIDESGMPKERFSAEFPKEGPSILRIQQVVRGDSAAYFCASSPFGTSEKLFFGSGTQLSVL.

This clone has just a few counts. V is TRBV9 and J is TRBJ2-7; 10 bases map to TRBD2. The length of the CDR3 is 16 residues. With 0 bases clipped from V and 4 bases from J, the junction kept 7 bases outside the gene matches. The germline V gene encodes CDR1 SGDLS and CDR2 YYNGEE. The CDR3 is CASSVGWSSGSYEQYF. As DNA, the CDR3 is TGTGCCAGCAGCGTAGGCTGGTCTAGCGGGAGTTACGAGCAGTACTTC. Using reference TRBV9 and TRBJ2-7 for the parts outside the CDR3, the full variable domain is DSGVTQTPKHLITATGQRVTLRCSPRSGDLSVYWYQQSLDQGLQFLIQYYNGEERAKGNILERFSAQQFPDLHSELNLSSLELGDSALYFCASSVGWSSGSYEQYFGPGTRLTVT.

The chain uses TRBV11-3 and TRBJ2-5; TRBD1 is a possible D gene (5 bases). V was clipped by 1 base and J by 7 bases, with 13 bases between them. In germline, CDR1 is SGHNT, CDR2 YENEEA. The CDR3 spans 14 residues. CDR3 amino acids: CASSLVRGARTQYF. CDR3 in DNA: TGTGCCAGCAGCTTAGTAAGGGGTGCGAGGACCCAGTACTTC. Complete variable domain (other parts from reference TRBV11-3 and TRBJ2-5): EAGVVQSPRYKIIEKKQPVAFWCNPISGHNTLYWYLQNLGQGPELLIRYENEEAVDDSQLPKDRFSAERLKGVDSTLKIQPAELGDSAVYLCASSLVRGARTQYFGPGTRLLVL.

The DNA for the CDR3 is TGTGCCAGTAGTCCCCGGGACATGACCTACGAGCAGTACTTC. Translated, it gives CASSPRDMTYEQYF. V gene TRBV19 combines with J gene TRBJ2-7; D possibly corresponds to TRBD1 (6 bases). Trimming removed 5 bases from V and 2 bases from J, with 13 bases in between. CDR1 LNHDA and CDR2 SQIVND come from the germline V gene (reference sequence). The length of the CDR3 is 14 residues. Full variable domain (missing parts from reference TRBV19 and TRBJ2-7): DGGITQSPKYLFRKEGQNVTLSCEQNLNHDAMYWYRQDPGQGLRLIYYSQIVNDFQKGDIAEGYSVSREKKESFPLTVTSAQKNPTAFYLCASSPRDMTYEQYFGPGTRLTVT.

J is TRBJ2-3 and V is TRBV7-8; 11 nucleotides line up with TRBD2. V lost 1 base to trimming and J lost 4 bases; unmatched junction nucleotides: 4. Germline V gene lookup returns CDR1 SGHVS and CDR2 FQNEAQ. CDR3 length equals 16 residues. The CDR3 DNA reads as TGTGCCAGCAGCTTAGTTAGCGGGAGGGCCTCAGATACGCAGTATTTT. Protein product: CASSLVSGRASDTQYF.

The V gene is TRBV7-9, the J gene TRBJ2-4; D might be TRBD2 (6 bases). The germline CDR1 and CDR2 sequences are SEHNR and FQNEAQ (reference sequence). The CDR3 has 13 residues. Trimming stripped 10 bases from V and 0 bases from J, with 10 bases between. The CDR3 reads CATAGLAKNIQYF. As DNA, the CDR3 is TGTGCCACCGCGGGACTAGCCAAAAACATTCAGTACTTC.

This clone has just a few counts. The rearrangement joins TRBV7-3 to TRBJ2-6; TRBD1 matches at 7 bases. The V gene's germline CDR1 is SGHTA and CDR2 FQGTGA. The CDR3 has 15 amino acids. J was trimmed by 3 bases and V by 5 bases; bases with no gene match: 4. DNA of the CDR3: TGTGCCAGCAGCATCCAGGGGGTTGGGGCCAACGTCCTGACTTTC. Its protein is CASSIQGVGANVLTF. Variable domain in full (rest from reference TRBV7-3 and TRBJ2-6): GAGVSQTPSNKVTEKGKYVELRCDPISGHTALYWYRQSLGQGPEFLIYFQGTGAADDSGLPNDRFFAVRPEGSVSTLKIQRTERGDSAVYLCASSIQGVGANVLTFGAGSRLTVL.

This chain uses TRBV28 with TRBJ1-2, with D unresolved. From germline, CDR1 is MDHEN and CDR2 SYDVKM. This CDR3 spans 11 amino acids. In DNA form, the CDR3 reads TGTGGAAGCGAGGCTGGCTATGGCTACACCTTC. Its translation: CGSEAGYGYTF.